This TCR beta chain originates from a study of PD-1 blockade in classical Hodgkin lymphoma. Every patient relapsed after autologous stem cell transplantation, and brentuximab vedotin exposure varied. Trimming at V came to 1 base and at J to 9 bases, leaving 5 bases not matched to a gene. Looked up from germline, CDR1 is SGHVS and CDR2 is FQNEAQ. The CDR3 consists of 15 residues. Sequencing was performed with immunoSEQ multiplex PCR; in TCRdb, only in-frame clones are kept and a portion is missing. The sample records roughly 41,000 clones, about 91% being singletons. This clone has a single count. This TCR came from a human donor with classical Hodgkin lymphoma. V is TRBV7-8 and J is TRBJ2-1; 11 positions agree with TRBD2. This material consisted of peripheral blood mononuclear cells (PBMCs), taken before the second cycle of nivolumab. CDR3 in DNA: TGTGCCAGCAGCTTAGTTAGCGGGAGGGGTATTGAGCAGTTCTTC. It encodes CASSLVSGRGIEQFF.